This section outlines one TCR beta chain sequence together with its context. This clonotype was counted a few times. No cognate antigen has been identified for it. Per-base quality was not reported, and no clone a single base away is much larger than it. The CDR3 spans 16 residues, from the cysteine through the phenylalanine. The retained sequence is limited to the CDR3, 48 bases, with the frame set at the first base. The germline V gene (reference sequence) specifies DFQATT as CDR1 and SNEGSKA as CDR2. The V and J ends are trimmed by 6 bases and 2 bases, leaving 20 bases between them. In the ophthalmopathy patients, disease was moderately to severely active, with a Clinical Activity Score of 3 or more, a NOSPECS grade of 4 or more, and a duration of less than 3 months. The study excluded patients with uncontrolled infections, other autoimmune diseases, pregnancy or lactation. Clinical symptoms, serum thyroxine and TRAb, thyroid ultrasound, and orbital computed tomography formed the basis for the diagnoses. PBMCs were separated from 8 to 10 ml of fresh peripheral blood using Ficoll-Paque density gradient centrifugation. Total RNA was extracted with Trizol reagent, and quality was checked on an Agilent 2100 Bioanalyzer.

The data derive from a study of T cells in Graves' hyperthyroidism and ophthalmopathy (dated 2019 in TCRdb). Study-wide context: Peripheral blood samples were taken at initial diagnosis, before any treatment was given. The 100 discovery patients were divided at random into training and test sets in a 7:3 ratio. TCR Vbeta CDR3 sequencing of 130 to 150 peripheral blood samples (approximately 44 ophthalmopathy, 75 hyperthyroidism and some 17 progressor patients) is reported in the paper. Prospective prediction of ophthalmopathy was tested in an independent validation cohort consisting of about 20 hyperthyroidism patients and over 15 patients who later progressed to ophthalmopathy. To identify TCR V-J signatures that set the groups apart, the researchers used a discovery cohort of about a hundred patients, made up of under 45 with Graves' ophthalmopathy and 57 with stable Graves' hyperthyroidism. Once sampling was done, hyperthyroidism patients were given methimazole at a starting dose of 30 mg daily, whereas ophthalmopathy patients were given high-dose intravenous methylprednisolone. Thyroid tissue and blood T-cell repertoires from more than five Graves' hyperthyroidism patients were also compared in the study.

Amplification of TCR beta CDR3 regions was carried out from RNA transcripts. A first-round RT-PCR of the TCR CDR3 used the HTBI primer set with the Qiagen OneStep RT-PCR kit. Libraries were constructed in a second round of multiplex PCR, after which size selection and purification were carried out. Paired-end sequencing of the libraries was performed with 100 bp reads on an Illumina HiSeq2000. The authors' analysis ran thus. SOAPnuke was used to process the raw data, with reads discarded if the reads contained adapters or uncalled bases, had a mean Phred below 15, or lacked an exact constant-primer or identifier match. High-quality paired reads were merged with COPE v1.2.5, and unique nucleotide sequences were defined as clonotypes. MiTCR v1.1 was used to align clonotypes to the IMGT TRBV, TRBD and TRBJ reference segments. Analysis was restricted to V-J combinations with a frequency above 0.0001, which covered just over 98% of repertoires. A TCS score was defined as the ratio between F50 (clonal expansion) and ExV (chaos), using BLOSUM62-based TCRdist between CDR3 peptides within each V-J. Welch's t-statistics and random forest reduced around 510 V-J features to about 12, which were used in a naive Bayes classifier (R e1071). Clones were called with MiXCR by TCRdb after fastp trimmed the public reads at Q25, and only in-frame beta chains were retained. A single entry per CDR3 protein holds the most common genes and DNA from its merged rows. Here the V and J calls rest on TCRdb's processing, not on the authors' analysis. This sample holds about 380,000 distinct CDR3 sequences; less than 20% were observed only once. 35% to 45% of the sample is in the top ten clones.

Summary of the overall study and its limitations: Most expanded thyroid clonotypes (frequency above 0.001) were also found in blood, which suggests that blood repertoires may mirror thyroid immune responses. No statistical method was used to fix the sample size in advance, and group allocation was not hidden from the investigators. In cross-validation, a model built on a 13 V-J signature told ophthalmopathy apart from stable hyperthyroidism with approximately 91% sensitivity and about 81% specificity, and in testing the same model reached 80%/75%. In validation, the model predicted progression to ophthalmopathy a median of 6.5 months before onset, with approximately 68% sensitivity and more than 72% specificity.

The chain couples TRBV20-1 to TRBJ1-5, with TRBD1 tentatively as D gene (5 bases match). The material sequenced was blood. The TCR was taken from a man aged 18 to 35 with Graves' ophthalmopathy. CDR3 loop: CSARNPRVRGNQPQHF. The DNA sequence reads TGCAGTGCCCGAAACCCCAGGGTGAGAGGCAATCAGCCCCAGCATTTT.